The 14 T cell receptor beta chains in this list originate from one sample, sequenced in a study of cytomegalovirus exposure and HLA in healthy donors. The PCR ran on 60 Vbeta and 13 Jbeta primers. Assay: immunoSEQ multiplex PCR; the TCRdb copy retains only in-frame clones and omits some. The table shows 150,000 to 200,000 clones, with approximately 81% occurring only once. Material: PBMCs. The receptor set was obtained from a man under 40 in good health and CMV-seronegative.

V is TRBV4-2 and J is TRBJ2-7; 11 positions match TRBD2. CDR3 length equals 15 residues. Germline lookup yields CDR1 LGHNA and CDR2 YNFKEQ. V lost 0 bases and J lost 8; bases outside the gene matches: 6. CDR3 residues: CASSQDSLAGAKQYF. For the CDR3, the DNA is TGTGCCAGCAGCCAAGATTCACTAGCGGGAGCAAAGCAGTACTTC.

V and J are TRBV10-2 and TRBJ2-5; 12 bases match TRBD2. The germline V gene has CDR1 WSHSY and CDR2 SAAADI. The CDR3 runs to 15 residues. Trimming removed 4 bases from V and 1 base from J; junction bases left unmatched: 1. The DNA for the CDR3 is TGCGCCAGCAGTGCTAGCGGGGGGGCCCAAGAGACCCAGTACTTC. This codes for CASSASGGAQETQYF.

The chain joins TRBV5-1 to TRBJ2-3, with D maybe TRBD1 (7 bases). Germline V gene lookup returns CDR1 SGHRS and CDR2 YFSETQ. The CDR3 has 16 amino acids. Trimming cost V 2 bases and J 0 bases, with 13 bases left between them. CDR3 sequence (DNA): TGCGCCAGCAGCTTTGGGGGGACAGATAGCACAGATACGCAGTATTTT. This encodes CASSFGGTDSTDTQYF.

The rearrangement uses TRBV6-1 and TRBJ2-5; TRBD1 is a possible D gene (5 bases). With 3 bases removed from V and 2 bases from J, the gap between germline ends came to 13 bases. From germline, CDR1 is MNHNS and CDR2 SASEGT. The CDR3 contains 15 residues. The CDR3 DNA follows: TGTGCCAGCAGTGACGATTATGACAGTCAAGAGACCCAGTACTTC. It translates to CASSDDYDSQETQYF.

The genes are TRBV28 and TRBJ2-7; 12 positions agree with TRBD2. From germline, CDR1 is MDHEN and CDR2 SYDVKM. This CDR3 is 17 amino acids long. J was trimmed by 0 bases and V by 4 bases; bases with no gene match: 7. CDR3 nucleotides: TGTGCCAGCAGTTCATACCTAGCGGGAGGGCCCTCCTACGAGCAGTACTTC. Its protein product is CASSSYLAGGPSYEQYF.

The chain links TRBV29-1 to TRBJ2-3; 8 bases agree with TRBD2. Germline loops: CDR1 SQVTM, CDR2 ANQGSEA. With 6 bases clipped from V and 14 bases from J, the junction kept 10 bases outside the gene matches. This CDR3 is built from 11 residues. As DNA, the CDR3 is TGCAGCGTGGTCGAGAGCGGGAGTCGGTATTTT. As protein: CSVVESGSRYF.

This clone occurred a few times. The genes are TRBV11-1 and TRBJ2-7; D remains ambiguous. The V end lost 6 bases, the J end lost 3 bases, and 12 bases lay between the germline ends. Germline CDR1 is SGHAT and CDR2 is FQDESV (reference sequence). The CDR3 loop spans 13 amino acids. The CDR3: CASSPDFYYEQYF. CDR3 bases: TGTGCCAGCAGTCCTGACTTCTACTACGAGCAGTACTTC.

The V call is TRBV4-1, the J call TRBJ2-7; TRBD2 agrees at 7 bases. Trimming at V came to 2 bases and at J to 0 bases, leaving 7 bases not matched to a gene. The V gene's germline CDR1 is MGHRA and CDR2 YSYEKL. This CDR3 region has 16 residues. The chain's CDR3 is CASSQFLGLDSYEQYF. The CDR3 DNA is TGCGCCAGCAGCCAATTTTTAGGACTAGACTCCTACGAGCAGTACTTC.

The chain combines TRBV9 with TRBJ2-2; D gene uncertain. Trimming cost V 0 bases and J 1 base, with 13 bases left between them. CDR1 and CDR2 (germline): SGDLS, YYNGEE. The CDR3 is 17 amino acids. The CDR3 DNA is TGTGCCAGCAGCGTAGCCCCCGGTCTAGAGAACACCGGGGAGCTGTTTTTT. Its translation: CASSVAPGLENTGELFF.

This sequence joins TRBV5-6 and TRBJ1-1, with a possible D match to TRBD1 (5 bases). The V gene's germline CDR1 is SGHDT and CDR2 YYEEEE. With 5 bases removed from V and 4 bases from J, the gap between germline ends came to 18 bases. This CDR3 contains 15 residues. CDR3 in amino acids: CASSTPGGGFTEAFF. The CDR3 DNA reads as TGTGCCAGCAGTACCCCCGGGGGGGGGTTCACTGAAGCTTTCTTT.

The V and J genes are TRBV5-6 and TRBJ2-1; D might be TRBD2 (6 bases). The CDR3 totals 13 residues. V gave up 7 bases and J gave up 11 bases, with 19 bases separating them. Germline V gives CDR1 SGHDT, CDR2 YYEEEE. The CDR3 is CASRTGVGTQQFF. CDR3 bases: TGTGCCAGCCGTACGGGGGTGGGGACTCAGCAGTTCTTC.

The V and J genes are TRBV9 and TRBJ2-6, with 7 bases lining up with TRBD2. Germline CDR1 reads SGDLS; CDR2 reads YYNGEE. V was pared by 0 bases and J by 2 bases, with 11 bases of the junction left unmatched. The CDR3 spans 19 residues. CDR3: CASSVDSAGAHPGANVLTF. Written as DNA, the CDR3 is TGTGCCAGCAGCGTAGACAGCGCGGGAGCCCACCCTGGGGCCAACGTCCTGACTTTC.

This sequence joins TRBV11-3 and TRBJ1-1; D perhaps matches TRBD1 (5 bases). The CDR3 is 15 residues long. Trimming pared 5 bases from V and 1 base from J, leaving 14 bases between. Germline-derived CDR1 and CDR2 are SGHNT and YENEEA. The CDR3 sequence is CASSPRGTGNTEAFF. Written as DNA, the CDR3 is TGTGCCAGCAGCCCAAGGGGTACGGGGAACACTGAAGCTTTCTTT.

J is TRBJ1-1 and V is TRBV15; 11 bases align to TRBD1. J lost 7 bases, V lost 1 base, and 8 bases had no gene match. This CDR3 has 16 residues. Germline V lookup: CDR1 LNHNV, CDR2 YYDKDF (reference sequence). The CDR3 DNA follows: TGTGCCACCAGCAGAGGATCGGGACAGGGGGAGAATGAAGCTTTCTTT. Translating it yields CATSRGSGQGENEAFF.